This T cell receptor beta chain was sequenced for a study of blood T cell repertoires in COVID-19. CDR3 length: 14 residues. The V gene's germline CDR1 is SGHDT and CDR2 YYEEEE. Trimming left V 1 base short and J 7 bases short, with 14 bases between. As originally analysed: How many nucleated cells were present was estimated from reference gene primer amplification. Libraries were prepared by immunoSEQ multiplex PCR; TCRdb keeps only in-frame clonotypes and omits some of them. Clone size and the V and J calls come from that table; the DNA yielded D and trimming. Here the sample spans just over 90,000 clones, less than 85% being singletons.

The V and J genes are TRBV5-6 and TRBJ1-1; D may be TRBD1 (5 bases). The origin of this receptor is a man aged 70 or older with acute or convalescent COVID-19. The sequenced sample consisted of peripheral blood. The CDR3 loop is CASSLRQGTVEAFF. The CDR3 nucleotides read TGTGCCAGCAGCTTGCGGCAGGGAACGGTTGAAGCTTTCTTT. The complete variable domain, with remaining parts taken from reference TRBV5-6 and TRBJ1-1, reads DAGVTQSPTHLIKTRGQQVTLRCSPKSGHDTVSWYQQALGQGPQFIFQYYEEEERQRGNFPDRFSGHQFPNYSSELNVNALLLGDSALYLCASSLRQGTVEAFFGQGTRLTVV.